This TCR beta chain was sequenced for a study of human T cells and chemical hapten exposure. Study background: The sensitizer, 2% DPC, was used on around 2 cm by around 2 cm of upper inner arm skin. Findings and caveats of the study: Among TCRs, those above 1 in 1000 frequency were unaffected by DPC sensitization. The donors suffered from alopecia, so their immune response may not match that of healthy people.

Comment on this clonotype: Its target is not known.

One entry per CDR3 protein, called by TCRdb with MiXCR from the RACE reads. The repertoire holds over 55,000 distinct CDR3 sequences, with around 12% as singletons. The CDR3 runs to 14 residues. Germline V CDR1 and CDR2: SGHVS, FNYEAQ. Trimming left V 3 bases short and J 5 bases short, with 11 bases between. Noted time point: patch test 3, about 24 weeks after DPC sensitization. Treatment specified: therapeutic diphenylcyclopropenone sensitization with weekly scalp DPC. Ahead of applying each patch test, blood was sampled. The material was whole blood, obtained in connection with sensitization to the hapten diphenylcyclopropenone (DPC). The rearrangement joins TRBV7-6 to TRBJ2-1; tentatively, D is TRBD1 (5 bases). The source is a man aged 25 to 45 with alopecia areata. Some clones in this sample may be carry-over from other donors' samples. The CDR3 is CASSLADRNNEQFF. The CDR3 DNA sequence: TGTGCCAGCAGCTTGGCCGACAGAAACAATGAGCAGTTCTTC.